This T cell receptor (beta chain) was sequenced in a study of control samples from healthy donors and cancer patients. The CDR3 is 15 amino acids. The V gene lost 5 bases and the J gene lost 2 bases, with 13 bases spanning the gap. CDR1 is SGHTA, CDR2 FQGNSA, per germline. TCRdb's copy holds only in-frame clones and misses some; the assay was immunoSEQ multiplex PCR. The table shows 45,000 to 60,000 clones, with 94% occurring only once. Sequencing was carried out using blood. The source is a young man in good health. This chain joins TRBV7-2 and TRBJ2-1; tentatively, D is TRBD2 (6 bases). The CDR3 loop reads CASSPGAGPYNEQFF. For the CDR3, the DNA is TGTGCCAGCAGCCCCGGGGCGGGGCCCTACAATGAGCAGTTCTTC. The whole variable domain, filled in from reference TRBV7-2 and TRBJ2-1, reads GAGVSQSPSNKVTEKGKDVELRCDPISGHTALYWYRQSLGQGLEFLIYFQGNSAPDKSGLPSDRFSAERTGGSVSTLTIQRTQQEDSAVYLCASSPGAGPYNEQFFGPGTRLTVL.